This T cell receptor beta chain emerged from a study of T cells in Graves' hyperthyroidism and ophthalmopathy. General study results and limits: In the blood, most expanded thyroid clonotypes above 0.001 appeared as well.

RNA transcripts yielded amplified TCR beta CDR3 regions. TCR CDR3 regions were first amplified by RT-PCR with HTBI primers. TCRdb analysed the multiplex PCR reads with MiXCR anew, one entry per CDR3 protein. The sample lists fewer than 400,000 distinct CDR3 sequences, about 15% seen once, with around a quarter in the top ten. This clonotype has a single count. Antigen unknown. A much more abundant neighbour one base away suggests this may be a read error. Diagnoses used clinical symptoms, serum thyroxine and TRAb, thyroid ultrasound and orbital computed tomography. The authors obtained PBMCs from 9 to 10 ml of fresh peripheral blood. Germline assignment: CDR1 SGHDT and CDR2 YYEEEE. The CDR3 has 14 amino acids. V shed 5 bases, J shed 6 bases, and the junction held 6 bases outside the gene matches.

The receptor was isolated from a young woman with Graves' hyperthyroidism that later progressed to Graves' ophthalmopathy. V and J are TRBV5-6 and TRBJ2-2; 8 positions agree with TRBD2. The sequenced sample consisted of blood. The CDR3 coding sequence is TGTGCCAGCAGGACTAGCGTGAGGGCCGGGGAGCTGTTTTTT. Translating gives CASRTSVRAGELFF.